This T cell receptor (beta chain) was sequenced during a study of blood T cells in healthy people across ages. Primed by a sample-barcoded 5' primer and a J-beta primer mix, a second PCR proceeded for about 6 to 11 cycles. Every molecule of cDNA carried a tag from a template-switch adaptor with 12 random nucleotides. MiXCR, applied by TCRdb to the 5' RACE reads, yields one record per CDR3 protein. The data contain under 2,000,000 distinct CDR3 sequences, roughly 49% of them seen just once; the ten biggest clones take up over 2%. Unmatched junction bases numbered 7, after V lost 4 bases and J lost 8 bases. From germline, CDR1 is KGHDR and CDR2 SFDVKD. This CDR3 has 14 amino acids. Peripheral blood samples of around 11 milliliters were drawn from each donor.

The sample taken for sequencing was blood. The source is a woman in her thirties or forties in good health. This rearrangement joins TRBV24-1 to TRBJ2-1; TRBD1 agrees at 7 bases. This chain's CDR3 is CATSDTSTGYEQFF. Written as DNA, the CDR3 is TGTGCCACCAGTGACACGTCGACAGGGTATGAGCAGTTCTTC.